This T cell receptor beta chain was identified during a study of shared clonotypes between healthy human individuals. At the level of the study: A couple of female and three male donors aged 18 to 49 were enrolled.

Terminally differentiated effector memory CD45RA+ cells were left out of the naive CD8 fraction, which was CD45RO-negative and positively selected for CCR7. General study findings and limits: Large depth notwithstanding, sorted-subset sequencing proved incomplete by rarefaction.

Note on this clone: Its specificity is not known. This specimen includes other DNA sequences encoding the same CDR3.

Germline values: CDR1 MNHEY, CDR2 SVGAGI. The V end was cut by 6 bases, the J end by 1 base, with 6 bases between. The CDR3 is 12 residues long. Profiling relied on immunoSEQ multiplex PCR, and the TCRdb table lists in-frame clones only, not all of them. The sample yields under 2,000,000 clones, roughly 94% seen once. This sequence was found in a man in his late teens or twenties in good health. This chain links TRBV6-5 with TRBJ1-1; D unclear. The material sequenced was naive CD8+ T cells sorted from blood. CDR3 in amino acids: CASRLGNTEAFF. Here the CDR3 DNA reads TGTGCCAGCAGACTGGGGAACACTGAAGCTTTCTTT.